Included here is one TCR beta chain sequence, with context. What it recognizes is unknown. The junction differs from germline at one of its ends, possibly a read error. Germline V lookup: CDR1 SNHLY, CDR2 FYNNEI. The CDR3 contains 10 residues. These data are taken from a study of cytomegalovirus exposure and HLA in healthy donors. Study-wide background: Approximately 80 million unique TCRs, all from HLA-typed donors, were included in an early release of the data.

Study results and caveats: An analysis was carried out at a later point. It showed that HLA-associated TCR beta chains were more clonally expanded than equally common non-associated chains.

Primers for the PCR totalled 60 Vbeta and 13 Jbeta. Clones were read by immunoSEQ multiplex PCR, and TCRdb kept only the in-frame ones, dropping some. The sample holds around 180,000 clones, about four fifths seen once. The sequence came from a woman in her forties or fifties in good health and CMV-seronegative. The sequenced sample consisted of PBMCs. The chain carries TRBV2 and TRBJ2-7; D might be TRBD1 (6 bases). In DNA form, the CDR3 reads TGTGCCAGTCAGGGGAAGGCCGTCATCTTC. This codes for CASQGKAVIF.